These 32 T cell receptor beta chains share one sample of origin, sequenced in a study of glioma-infiltrating T cells. Amplification of TCR alpha and beta CDR3 regions from RNA used iRepertoire nested multiplex PCR. TCRdb passed the multiplex PCR reads through MiXCR, listing each CDR3 protein once. This table holds about 89,000 distinct CDR3 sequences, 23% found once. The specimen sequenced was glioma tissue, nonneoplastic brain tissue, or PBMCs (not recorded which). The receptors originated from a human donor with low-grade glioma or glioblastoma, undergoing nonglioma brain surgery, or in good health (not recorded which).

Notes on this clonotype: The missing conserved phenylalanine or tryptophan at the end of this CDR3 makes a read error likely. This chain's CDR3 is CASSLNRQQYYEQYL. As DNA, the CDR3 is TGTGCCAGCAGTCTTAACAGGCAGCAATACTACGAGCAGTACCTC. The chain joins TRBV12-3 or TRBV12-4 to TRBJ2-7; D is possibly TRBD1 (5 bases). V lost 5 bases to trimming and J lost 3 bases, with 17 bases between them. This CDR3 spans 15 amino acids.

This clonotype was picked up many times. The CDR3 DNA is TGTGCCAGTAGTATGGTGGCGCCTGATACGCAGTATTTT. It translates to CASSMVAPDTQYF. This chain uses TRBV19 with TRBJ2-3; no reliable D call. The CDR3 runs to 13 residues. From germline, CDR1 is LNHDA and CDR2 SQIVND (reference sequence). V was shortened by 3 bases and J by 6 bases, with 10 bases between the two germline ends. The full variable domain, in which reference TRBV19 and TRBJ2-3 provide the parts outside the CDR3, is DGGITQSPKYLFRKEGQNVTLSCEQNLNHDAMYWYRQDPGQGLRLIYYSQIVNDFQKGDIAEGYSVSREKKESFPLTVTSAQKNPTAFYLCASSMVAPDTQYFGPGTRLTVL.

In this sample, this clonotype turned up many times. This sequence joins TRBV20-1 and TRBJ1-3; maybe TRBD1 (5 bases). There are 13 residues in the CDR3. The germline gives CDR1 DFQATT, CDR2 SNEGSKA (reference sequence). V gave up 6 bases and J gave up 0 bases, with 9 bases separating them. The CDR3: CSAREGSGNTIYF. The CDR3 DNA reads as TGCAGTGCCAGGGAGGGCTCTGGAAACACCATATATTTT.

This clonotype showed up many times. The chain is built from TRBV6-1 and TRBJ2-7; 11 bases align to TRBD2. Looked up from germline, CDR1 is MNHNS and CDR2 is SASEGT. The CDR3 spans 15 residues. After removal of 5 bases from V and 3 bases from J, the junction contained 6 bases not matched to a gene. CDR3 protein: CASSPASGGIYEQYF. The CDR3, as DNA: TGTGCCAGCAGTCCGGCTAGCGGGGGGATCTACGAGCAGTACTTC.

The sample holds one count of this clonotype. The chain carries TRBV11-1 and TRBJ1-2; tentative D call: TRBD1 (5 bases). The CDR3 is made up of 15 amino acids. CDR1 is SGHAT and CDR2 is FQDESV in the germline V gene (reference sequence). V lost 5 bases to trimming and J lost 0 bases, with 13 bases between them. CDR3 sequence reads: CASSPRQGANYGYTF. In nucleotides, the CDR3 is TGTGCCAGCAGCCCGCGTCAGGGAGCTAACTATGGCTACACCTTC. The whole variable domain, remainder taken from reference TRBV11-1 and TRBJ1-2, is EAEVAQSPRYKITEKSQAVAFWCDPISGHATLYWYRQILGQGPELLVQFQDESVVDDSQLPKDRFSAERLKGVDSTLKIQPAELGDSAMYLCASSPRQGANYGYTFGSGTRLTVV.

About this clonotype itself: A read error is possible here, since a much larger clone lies one base away. The chain carries TRBV18 and TRBJ1-1, with no clear D. Germline CDR1 KGHSH, CDR2 LQKENI. The CDR3 extends over 11 amino acids. CDR3 nucleotide sequence: TGTGCCAGCTCAGGGGTGACTGAAGCTTCCTTT. This codes for CASSGVTEASF.

This clonotype was observed at least ten times. This chain uses TRBV18 with TRBJ2-7; no clear D. In germline, CDR1 is KGHSH, CDR2 LQKENI. This CDR3 comprises 12 residues. Trimming shortened V by 3 bases and J by 5 bases, and 8 bases separated the two germline ends. CDR3 sequence (DNA): TGTGCCAGCTCACCTCTGACCGACGAGCAGTACTTC. This codes for CASSPLTDEQYF.

This clonotype was counted many times. V gene TRBV27 combines with J gene TRBJ1-2; D remains ambiguous. V dropped 3 bases and J dropped 4 bases, with 9 bases sitting between them. Germline V gene lookup returns CDR1 MNHEY and CDR2 SMNVEV (reference sequence). The CDR3 sequence is 13 residues long. DNA of the CDR3: TGTGCCAGCAGTTTTGGCAGGACCTATGGCTACACCTTC. This encodes CASSFGRTYGYTF.

The rearrangement uses TRBV5-4 and TRBJ2-4; D is possibly TRBD2 (5 bases). Trimming took off 4 bases at V and 0 bases at J, with 5 bases between the two ends. CDR1 and CDR2 from the germline V gene are SGHNT and YYREEE (reference sequence). The length of the CDR3 is 13 residues. As DNA, the CDR3 is TGTGCCAGCAGCACTAGAGCCAAAAACATTCAGTACTTC. It is translated as CASSTRAKNIQYF. Full variable domain (missing parts from reference TRBV5-4 and TRBJ2-4): ETGVTQSPTHLIKTRGQQVTLRCSSQSGHNTVSWYQQALGQGPQFIFQYYREEENGRGNFPPRFSGLQFPNYSSELNVNALELDDSALYLCASSTRAKNIQYFGAGTRLSVL.

The genes are TRBV6-1 and TRBJ2-2, with D perhaps TRBD2 (5 bases). V was trimmed by 6 bases and J by 1 base, leaving 15 bases between them. CDR3 size: 16 residues. Germline V gene lookup returns CDR1 MNHNS and CDR2 SASEGT. CDR3 coding DNA: TGTGCCAGCAGCTACGATGAACGGGAGAACACCGGGGAGCTGTTTTTT. As protein: CASSYDERENTGELFF.

With respect to this clonotype: A much bigger clone sits one base away, suggesting this may be a read error. The V and J genes are TRBV2 and TRBJ2-4; D uncertain. The CDR3 consists of 15 residues. Germline V CDR1 and CDR2: SNHLY, FYNNEI. Between the trimmed V and J ends, which lost 4 bases and 6 bases, there was a span of 16 bases. The CDR3 protein is CASSVGLVTGNIQYF. DNA for the CDR3: TGTGCCAGCAGTGTCGGGTTGGTTACCGGAAACATTCAGTACTTC. Variable domain in full (rest from reference TRBV2 and TRBJ2-4): EPEVTQTPSHQVTQMGQEVILRCVPISNHLYFYWYRQILGQKVEFLVSFYNNEISEKSEIFDDQFSVERPDGSNFTLKIRSTKLEDSAMYFCASSVGLVTGNIQYFGAGTRLSVL.

The DNA of the CDR3 is TGCGCCAGCAGCTTGGCGGGCGTAGGTGGCTACACCTTC. Protein sequence: CASSLAGVGGYTF. This rearrangement joins TRBV5-1 to TRBJ1-2, with unresolved D. Germline V gives CDR1 SGHRS, CDR2 YFSETQ. The CDR3 consists of 13 residues. Trimming took 0 bases from V and 7 from J, leaving 10 bases between them.

This clonotype was seen ten or more times. The chain combines TRBV2 with TRBJ1-5; 8 bases align to TRBD1. Trimming cost V 7 bases and J 3 bases; bases outside gene matches: 8. This CDR3 contains 15 residues. Germline V gene lookup returns CDR1 SNHLY and CDR2 FYNNEI. The CDR3 bases are TGTGCCAGCACCAGGGACAGGATCCCCAATCAGCCCCAGCATTTT. It codes for CASTRDRIPNQPQHF. Together with reference TRBV2 and TRBJ1-5, the CDR3 gives the full variable domain: EPEVTQTPSHQVTQMGQEVILRCVPISNHLYFYWYRQILGQKVEFLVSFYNNEISEKSEIFDDQFSVERPDGSNFTLKIRSTKLEDSAMYFCASTRDRIPNQPQHFGDGTRLSIL.

In the case of this clonotype: An end of the junction differs from the germline gene, which may be a read error. This rearrangement joins TRBV7-2 to TRBJ1-5; D remains unclear. The germline CDR1 and CDR2 sequences are SGHTA and FQGNSA. The CDR3 covers 13 residues. The CDR3 loop is CASSLVRNQTQHF. As DNA, the CDR3 is TGTGCCAGCAGCTTAGTCCGCAATCAGACCCAGCATTTT. The entire variable domain, with the rest obtained from reference TRBV7-2 and TRBJ1-5, is as follows: GAGVSQSPSNKVTEKGKDVELRCDPISGHTALYWYRQSLGQGLEFLIYFQGNSAPDKSGLPSDRFSAERTGGSVSTLTIQRTQQEDSAVYLCASSLVRNQTQHFGDGTRLSIL.

CDR3 sequence: CASSQEGMGARNEQFF. The CDR3 DNA follows: TGCGCCAGCAGCCAAGAAGGAATGGGGGCTCGGAATGAGCAGTTCTTC. This sequence joins TRBV4-1 and TRBJ2-1; D is perhaps TRBD1 (6 bases). There are 16 residues in the CDR3. Between the trimmed V and J ends, which lost 0 bases and 7 bases, there was a span of 16 bases. Germline V gene data show CDR1 as MGHRA and CDR2 as YSYEKL.

The rearrangement joins TRBV4-1 to TRBJ1-1; tentatively, D is TRBD1 (5 bases). CDR3 length: 14 residues. CDR1 and CDR2 from the germline V gene are MGHRA and YSYEKL. This CDR3 reads CVSSQRTLNTEAFF. DNA of the CDR3: TGCGTTAGCAGCCAGCGGACACTGAACACTGAAGCTTTCTTT.

This clonotype has just one count. In this CDR3 the conserved last residue, phenylalanine or tryptophan, is missing, so a read error is likely. Because the CDR3's place on the DNA is in doubt, the DNA is left out and the CDR3 is given as listed by TCRdb. V usage is TRBV7-8 and J usage is TRBJ1-2. Germline CDR1 SGHVS, CDR2 FQNEAQ. The length of the CDR3 is 12 amino acids, counting both ends. CDR3: CASSFETYGHTS.

This clonotype was detected ten times or more. The J gene is TRBJ1-5, the V gene TRBV6-1, with unresolved D. CDR1 and CDR2 from the germline V gene are MNHNS and SASEGT. This CDR3 spans 14 amino acids. Trimming removed 4 bases from V and 2 bases from J, with 9 bases in between. The CDR3 is CASSADNRNQPQHF. CDR3 in DNA: TGTGCCAGCAGTGCTGACAACCGCAATCAGCCCCAGCATTTT.

The V gene is TRBV19, the J gene TRBJ2-1, with a tentative D call TRBD2 (6 bases). The CDR3 is 14 amino acids. Per the germline V gene, CDR1 is LNHDA and CDR2 is SQIVND (reference sequence). Deletions cut 7 bases from V and 1 base from J, with 11 bases between. CDR3 DNA sequence: TGTGCCAGTAAACCGGGACTTTCCTACAATGAGCAGTTCTTC. Protein sequence: CASKPGLSYNEQFF.

This clonotype has at least ten counts. This rearrangement joins TRBV27 to TRBJ2-5, with no clear D. V was cut by 5 bases and J by 1 base, with 11 bases left in between. The CDR3 has 14 amino acids. In germline, CDR1 is MNHEY, CDR2 SMNVEV (reference sequence). In nucleotides, the CDR3 is TGTGCCAGCAGTCAAGGTGGGTCCCAAGAGACCCAGTACTTC. Translated, it gives CASSQGGSQETQYF.

This clonotype was recorded at least ten times. The chain employs TRBV6-6 and TRBJ1-1, with D perhaps TRBD1 (6 bases). The CDR3 runs to 16 residues. Per germline, CDR1 MNHNY and CDR2 SVGAGI (reference sequence). Trimming removed 2 bases from V and 4 bases from J, with 17 bases in between. The DNA of the CDR3 is TGTGCCAGCAGTTACGAGCAGGGGCTTAGGGGCACTGAAGCTTTCTTT. Translating gives CASSYEQGLRGTEAFF.

In this sample, this clonotype turned up many times. The chain carries TRBV18 and TRBJ2-1; no firm D call. Trimming took 3 bases from V and 4 from J, leaving 4 bases between them. There are 12 residues in the CDR3. Germline V gene lookup returns CDR1 KGHSH and CDR2 LQKENI. CDR3 sequence (DNA): TGTGCCAGCTCACCTGGATACAATGAGCAGTTCTTC. Protein product: CASSPGYNEQFF.

The chain couples TRBV7-2 to TRBJ2-5, with 8 nucleotides matching TRBD2. The ends lost 4 bases at V and 4 bases at J; junction bases unmatched: 11. Germline V CDR1 and CDR2: SGHTA, FQGNSA. The CDR3 extends over 16 amino acids. The CDR3 loop is CASSSARGGGGETQYF. CDR3 DNA: TGTGCCAGCAGCTCCGCCCGGGGGGGGGGTGGAGAGACCCAGTACTTC.

This clonotype was counted many times. The gene calls are TRBV20-1 and TRBJ1-3, with a possible D match to TRBD1 (5 bases). Germline CDR1 DFQATT, CDR2 SNEGSKA (reference sequence). The CDR3 spans 14 residues. V lost 0 bases and J lost 2, with 8 bases in between. CDR3 nucleotides: TGCAGTGCTAGAGATCCGGGGCCTGGAAACACCATATATTTT. Translated: CSARDPGPGNTIYF.

This clonotype has a single count. A much larger clone sits a single nucleotide away, making a read error possible. This chain links TRBV6-1 with TRBJ1-1; D possibly corresponds to TRBD1 (6 bases). This CDR3 has 14 amino acids. Germline V gene sequence: CDR1 MNHNS, CDR2 SASEGT. The CDR3 DNA follows: TGTGCCATCAGTGAGACAGGAGGGAGCACTGAAGCTTTCTTT. Its protein is CAISETGGSTEAFF.

This clonotype showed up many times. V usage is TRBV18 and J usage is TRBJ2-4, with 11 bases aligning to TRBD1. J gave up 8 bases and V 2 bases, and 2 bases lay outside the gene matches. The germline V gene encodes CDR1 KGHSH and CDR2 LQKENI. The CDR3 is 14 residues long. CDR3 in amino acids: CASSPGTGGDIQYF. The CDR3 DNA sequence: TGTGCCAGCTCACCAGGGACAGGGGGTGACATTCAGTACTTC.

This clonotype was observed at least ten times. This chain links TRBV20-1 with TRBJ1-1; TRBD1 is a possible D gene (6 bases). Germline V gene sequence: CDR1 DFQATT, CDR2 SNEGSKA (reference sequence). This CDR3 comprises 13 residues. V lost 2 bases, J lost 1 base, and 8 bases lay in between. The CDR3 sequence: CSARPTGNTEAFF. In nucleotides, the CDR3 is TGCAGTGCTAGACCGACAGGGAACACTGAAGCTTTCTTT.

This clonotype was observed many times. The genes are TRBV7-2 and TRBJ1-1; 7 bases map to TRBD1. Trimming removed 9 bases from V and 5 bases from J; junction bases left unmatched: 12. The CDR3 has 14 amino acids. The V gene's germline CDR1 is SGHTA and CDR2 FQGNSA. The CDR3 DNA follows: TGTGCCAGTATGAGGGGACAGCACAAAACTGAAGCTTTCTTT. Residues: CASMRGQHKTEAFF.

In its sample, this clonotype was seen many times. The chain combines TRBV12-3 or TRBV12-4 with TRBJ2-3; 13 positions match TRBD2. The CDR3 covers 22 residues. The J segment lost 2 bases and the V segment lost 4 bases, leaving 21 bases of the junction unmatched. CDR3 residues: CASSYRTGMVLAGGPSTDTQYF. The DNA of the CDR3 is TGTGCCAGCAGTTACCGGACAGGGATGGTACTAGCGGGAGGGCCCTCCACAGATACGCAGTATTTT.

The CDR3 sequence is CASSTRTGSRETQYF. The CDR3 DNA sequence: TGTGCCAGCAGTACTCGGACAGGGTCTAGGGAGACCCAGTACTTC. The V call is TRBV6-2 or TRBV6-3, the J call TRBJ2-3; TRBD1 matches 8 bases. The J call may be wrong; the DNA end is better matched by TRBJ2-5. There are 15 residues in the CDR3. Per germline, CDR1 MNHEY and CDR2 SVGEGT.

CDR3: CASRNLGTDTQYF. In DNA form, the CDR3 reads TGTGCCAGTAGAAATTTAGGCACAGATACGCAGTATTTT. The chain uses TRBV19 and TRBJ2-3; D unclear. CDR3 length: 13 residues. V was cut by 6 bases and J by 1 base, with 8 bases left in between. Germline V gene data show CDR1 as LNHDA and CDR2 as SQIVND (reference sequence).

Many counts were recorded for this clonotype. The gene calls are TRBV24-1 and TRBJ2-2, with D perhaps TRBD2 (5 bases). With 4 bases removed from V and 5 bases from J, the gap between germline ends came to 13 bases. The CDR3 is 15 amino acids. Germline loops: CDR1 KGHDR, CDR2 SFDVKD. CDR3 coding DNA: TGTGCCACCAGTGACGCAACTAGTATGACCGGGGAGCTGTTTTTT. This sequence encodes CATSDATSMTGELFF.